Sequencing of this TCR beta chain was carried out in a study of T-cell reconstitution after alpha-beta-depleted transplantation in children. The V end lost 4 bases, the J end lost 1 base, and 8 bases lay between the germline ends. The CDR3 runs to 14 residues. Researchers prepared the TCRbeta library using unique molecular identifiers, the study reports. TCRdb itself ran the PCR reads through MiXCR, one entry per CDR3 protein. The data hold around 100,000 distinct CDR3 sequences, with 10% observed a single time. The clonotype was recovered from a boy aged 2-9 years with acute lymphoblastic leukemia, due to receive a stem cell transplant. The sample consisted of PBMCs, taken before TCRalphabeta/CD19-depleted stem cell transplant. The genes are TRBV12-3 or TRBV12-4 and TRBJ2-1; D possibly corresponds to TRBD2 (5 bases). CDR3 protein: CASSSRRSYNEQFF. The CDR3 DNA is TGTGCCAGCAGTTCCAGGAGGTCCTACAATGAGCAGTTCTTC.